This TCR beta chain was identified during a study of T cell responses to AZD1222 COVID-19 vaccine. Study conclusions and caveats: Spike-wide coverage was observed for vaccine-associated CD4 TCRs, with dominant responses at 160-218 and 743-854. Nearly half of spike-specific TCRs reportedly target unmutated variant regions. Of the AZD1222 recipients, only 5 or 6 were seropositive at baseline.

About this clone: Its antigen is unidentified.

This CDR3 spans 13 amino acids. Germline V CDR1 and CDR2: SGHRS, YFSETQ. With 1 base clipped from V and 10 bases from J, the junction kept 7 bases outside the gene matches. Generated by immunoSEQ multiplex PCR, the TCRdb table keeps only in-frame clones and is missing some. This sample has tens of thousands of clones, with about 87% found just once. The clonotype originates from an adult in good health. The chain uses TRBV5-1 and TRBJ1-1, with 7 bases lining up with TRBD1. This sample comprised peripheral blood, obtained on day 0 of AZD1222 vaccination. CDR3 coding DNA: TGCGCCAGCAGCTTGACAGGGGACGTAGGAGCTTTCTTT. Protein product: CASSLTGDVGAFF.